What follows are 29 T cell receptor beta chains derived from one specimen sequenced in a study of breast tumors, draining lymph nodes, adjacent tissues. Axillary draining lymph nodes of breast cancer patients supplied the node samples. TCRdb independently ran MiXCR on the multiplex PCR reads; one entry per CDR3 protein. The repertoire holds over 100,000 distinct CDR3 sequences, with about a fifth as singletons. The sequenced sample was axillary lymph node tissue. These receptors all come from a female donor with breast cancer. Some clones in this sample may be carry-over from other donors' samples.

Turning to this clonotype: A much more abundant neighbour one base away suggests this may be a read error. CDR3 in amino acids: CASSPGQGDSYTF. The CDR3 nucleotides read TGTGCCAGCAGCCCGGGACAGGGTGATAGCTACACCTTC. The chain carries TRBV7-8 and TRBJ1-2; 9 bases fit TRBD1. The CDR3 runs 13 residues. Trimming at V came to 5 bases and at J to 9 bases, leaving 7 bases not matched to a gene. Per germline, CDR1 SGHVS and CDR2 FQNEAQ.

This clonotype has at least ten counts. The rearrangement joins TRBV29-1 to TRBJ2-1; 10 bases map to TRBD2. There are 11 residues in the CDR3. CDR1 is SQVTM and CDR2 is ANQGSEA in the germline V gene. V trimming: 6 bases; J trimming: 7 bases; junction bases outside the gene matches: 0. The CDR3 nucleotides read TGCAGCGTGACTAGCGGGAATGAGCAGTTCTTC. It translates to CSVTSGNEQFF.

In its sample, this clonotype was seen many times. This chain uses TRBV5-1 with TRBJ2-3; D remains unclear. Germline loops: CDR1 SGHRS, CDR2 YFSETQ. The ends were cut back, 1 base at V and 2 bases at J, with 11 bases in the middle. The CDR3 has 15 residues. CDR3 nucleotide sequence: TGCGCCAGCAGCTTGTCCGACCCTGTCACAGATACGCAGTATTTT. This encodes CASSLSDPVTDTQYF.

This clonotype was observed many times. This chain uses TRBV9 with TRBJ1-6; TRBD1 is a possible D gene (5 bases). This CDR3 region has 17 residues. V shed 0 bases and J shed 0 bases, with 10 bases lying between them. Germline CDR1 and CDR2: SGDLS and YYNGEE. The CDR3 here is CASSVAGTASYNSPLHF. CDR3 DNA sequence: TGTGCCAGCAGCGTAGCTGGGACCGCCTCCTATAATTCACCCCTCCACTTT.

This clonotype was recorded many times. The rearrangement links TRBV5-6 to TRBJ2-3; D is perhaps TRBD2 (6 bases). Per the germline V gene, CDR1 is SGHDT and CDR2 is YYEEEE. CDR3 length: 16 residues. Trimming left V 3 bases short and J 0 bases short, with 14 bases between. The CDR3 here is CASSWAAGSSTDTQYF. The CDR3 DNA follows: TGTGCCAGCAGCTGGGCTGCGGGGTCTAGCACAGATACGCAGTATTTT.

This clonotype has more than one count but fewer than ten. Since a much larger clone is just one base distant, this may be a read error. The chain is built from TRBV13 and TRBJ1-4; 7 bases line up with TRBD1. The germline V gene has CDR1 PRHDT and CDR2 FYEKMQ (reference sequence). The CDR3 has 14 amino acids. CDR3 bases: TGTGCCAGCAGCGCTCAGGGGGTTGATGAAGAACTGTTTTTT. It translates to CASSAQGVDEELFF.

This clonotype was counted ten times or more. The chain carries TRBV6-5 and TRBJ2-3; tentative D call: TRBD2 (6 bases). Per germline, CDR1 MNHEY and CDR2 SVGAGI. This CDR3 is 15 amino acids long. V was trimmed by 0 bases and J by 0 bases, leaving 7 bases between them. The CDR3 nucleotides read TGTGCCAGCAGTTACTCGGGGACTAGCACAGATACGCAGTATTTT. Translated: CASSYSGTSTDTQYF.

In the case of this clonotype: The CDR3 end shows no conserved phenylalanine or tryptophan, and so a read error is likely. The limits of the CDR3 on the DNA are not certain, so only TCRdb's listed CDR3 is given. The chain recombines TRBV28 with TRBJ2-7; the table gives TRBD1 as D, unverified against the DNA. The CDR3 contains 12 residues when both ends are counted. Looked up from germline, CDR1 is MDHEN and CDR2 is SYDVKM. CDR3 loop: CASSYRGQIGTS.

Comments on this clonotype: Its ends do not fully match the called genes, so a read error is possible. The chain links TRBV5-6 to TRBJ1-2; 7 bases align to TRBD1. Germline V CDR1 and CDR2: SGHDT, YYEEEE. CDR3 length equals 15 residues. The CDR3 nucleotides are TGTGCCGGCAGCTTGTGGGCAGGGGGTGACTATGGCTACACCTTC. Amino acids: CAGSLWAGGDYGYTF.

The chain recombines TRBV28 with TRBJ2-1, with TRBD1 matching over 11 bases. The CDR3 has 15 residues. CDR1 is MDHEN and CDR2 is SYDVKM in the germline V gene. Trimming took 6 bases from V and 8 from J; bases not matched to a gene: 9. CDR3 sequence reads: CASSPGTGGRDEQFF. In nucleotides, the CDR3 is TGTGCCAGCAGCCCCGGGACAGGGGGTCGGGATGAGCAGTTCTTC.

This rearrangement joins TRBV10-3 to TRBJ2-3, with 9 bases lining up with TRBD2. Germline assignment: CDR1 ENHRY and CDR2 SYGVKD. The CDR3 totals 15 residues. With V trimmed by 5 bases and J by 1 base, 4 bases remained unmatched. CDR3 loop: CAISLAGEGTDTQYF. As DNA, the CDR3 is TGTGCCATCAGTTTAGCGGGAGAGGGCACAGATACGCAGTATTTT.

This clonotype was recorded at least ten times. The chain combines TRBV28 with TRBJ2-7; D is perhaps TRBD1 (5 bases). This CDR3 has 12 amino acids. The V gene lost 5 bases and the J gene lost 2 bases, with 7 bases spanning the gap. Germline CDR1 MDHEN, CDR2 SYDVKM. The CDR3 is CASSLRAYEQYF. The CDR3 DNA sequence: TGTGCCAGCAGTCTCAGGGCCTACGAGCAGTACTTC.

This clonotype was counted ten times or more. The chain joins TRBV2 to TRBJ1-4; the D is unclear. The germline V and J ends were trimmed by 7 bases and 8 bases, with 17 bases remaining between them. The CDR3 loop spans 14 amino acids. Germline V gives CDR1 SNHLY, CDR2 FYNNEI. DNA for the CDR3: TGTGCCAGCAAGAGAGACACCGGCTCGGAAAAACTGTTTTTT. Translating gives CASKRDTGSEKLFF. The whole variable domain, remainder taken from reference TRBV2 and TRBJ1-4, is EPEVTQTPSHQVTQMGQEVILRCVPISNHLYFYWYRQILGQKVEFLVSFYNNEISEKSEIFDDQFSVERPDGSNFTLKIRSTKLEDSAMYFCASKRDTGSEKLFFGSGTQLSVL.

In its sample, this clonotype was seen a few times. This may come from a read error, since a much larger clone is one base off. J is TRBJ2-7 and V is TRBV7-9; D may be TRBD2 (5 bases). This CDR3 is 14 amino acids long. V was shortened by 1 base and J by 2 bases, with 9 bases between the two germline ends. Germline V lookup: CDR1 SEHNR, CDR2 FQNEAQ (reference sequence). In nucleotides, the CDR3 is TGTGCCAGCAGCTTAGACGGCGGGCCCTACGAGCAGTACTTC. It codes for CASSLDGGPYEQYF.

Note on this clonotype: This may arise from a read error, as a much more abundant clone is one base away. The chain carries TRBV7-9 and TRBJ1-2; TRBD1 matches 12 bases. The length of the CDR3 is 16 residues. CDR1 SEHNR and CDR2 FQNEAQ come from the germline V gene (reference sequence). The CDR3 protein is CASSQNSGTGGRGCTF. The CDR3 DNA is TGTGCCAGCAGCCAAAACTCCGGGACAGGGGGCAGGGGCTGCACCTTC.

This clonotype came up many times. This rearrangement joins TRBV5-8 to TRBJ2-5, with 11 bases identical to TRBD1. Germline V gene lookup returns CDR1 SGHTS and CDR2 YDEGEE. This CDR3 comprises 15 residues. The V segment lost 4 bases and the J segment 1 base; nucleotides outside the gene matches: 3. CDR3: CASSAGQGVQETQYF. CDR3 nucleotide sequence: TGTGCCAGCAGCGCGGGACAGGGGGTCCAAGAGACCCAGTACTTC.

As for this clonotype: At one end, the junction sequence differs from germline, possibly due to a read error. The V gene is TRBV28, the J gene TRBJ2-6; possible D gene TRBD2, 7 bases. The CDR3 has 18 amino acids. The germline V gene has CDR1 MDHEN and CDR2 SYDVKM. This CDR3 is CASSFSTGAGAGANVLAF. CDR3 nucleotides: TGTGCCAGCAGTTTCAGTACGGGAGCCGGGGCGGGGGCCAACGTCCTGGCTTTC.

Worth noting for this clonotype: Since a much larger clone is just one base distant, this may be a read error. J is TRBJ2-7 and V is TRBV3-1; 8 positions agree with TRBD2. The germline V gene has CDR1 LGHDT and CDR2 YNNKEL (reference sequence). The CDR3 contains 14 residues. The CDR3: CASSRATSGYEQHF. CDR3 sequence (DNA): TGTGCCAGCAGCCGTGCTACTAGCGGCTACGAGCAGCACTTC.

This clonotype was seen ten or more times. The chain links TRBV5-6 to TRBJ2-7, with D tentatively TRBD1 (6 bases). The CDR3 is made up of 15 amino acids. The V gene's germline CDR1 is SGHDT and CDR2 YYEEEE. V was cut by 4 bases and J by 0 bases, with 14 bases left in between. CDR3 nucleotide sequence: TGTGCCAGCAGCGGAAACGTACAGGGCTCCTACGAGCAGTACTTC. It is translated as CASSGNVQGSYEQYF.

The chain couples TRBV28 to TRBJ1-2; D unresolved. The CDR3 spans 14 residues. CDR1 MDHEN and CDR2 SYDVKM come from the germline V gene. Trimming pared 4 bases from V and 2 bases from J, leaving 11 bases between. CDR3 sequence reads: CASSSLPGNYGYTF. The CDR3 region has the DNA TGTGCCAGCAGTTCCTTACCGGGGAACTATGGCTACACCTTC.

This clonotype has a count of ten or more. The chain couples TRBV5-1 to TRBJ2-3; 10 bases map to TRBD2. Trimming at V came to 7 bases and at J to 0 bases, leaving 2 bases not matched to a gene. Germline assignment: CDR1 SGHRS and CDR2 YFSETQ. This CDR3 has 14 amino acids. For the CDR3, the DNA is TGCGCCAGCCGGACTAGCGGTAGCACAGATACGCAGTATTTT. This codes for CASRTSGSTDTQYF.

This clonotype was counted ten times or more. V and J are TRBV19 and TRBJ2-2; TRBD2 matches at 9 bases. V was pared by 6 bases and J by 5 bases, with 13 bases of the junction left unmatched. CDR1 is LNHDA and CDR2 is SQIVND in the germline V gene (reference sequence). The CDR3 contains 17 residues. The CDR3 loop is CASRPTLPLAGTGELFF. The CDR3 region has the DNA TGTGCCAGTAGACCCACCCTCCCCCTAGCGGGAACCGGGGAGCTGTTTTTT.

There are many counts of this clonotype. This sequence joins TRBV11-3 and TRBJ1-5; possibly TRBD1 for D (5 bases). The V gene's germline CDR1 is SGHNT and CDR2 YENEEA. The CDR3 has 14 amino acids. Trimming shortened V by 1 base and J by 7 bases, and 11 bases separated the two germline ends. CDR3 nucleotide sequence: TGTGCCAGCAGCTTAGTGGCGGGACGGCAGCCCCAGCATTTT. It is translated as CASSLVAGRQPQHF.

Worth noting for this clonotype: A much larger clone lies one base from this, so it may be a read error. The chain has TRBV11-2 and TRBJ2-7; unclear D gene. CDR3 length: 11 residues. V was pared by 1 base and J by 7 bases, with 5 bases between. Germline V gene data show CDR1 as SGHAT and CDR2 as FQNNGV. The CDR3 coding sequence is TGTGCCAGCAGCTTAGTCGGTGAGCAGTACTTC. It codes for CASSLVGEQYF.

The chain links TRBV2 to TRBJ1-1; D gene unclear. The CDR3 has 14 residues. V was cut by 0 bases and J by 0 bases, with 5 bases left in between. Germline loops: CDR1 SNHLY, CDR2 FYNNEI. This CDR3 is CASSEAGMNTEAFF. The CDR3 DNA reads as TGTGCCAGCAGTGAAGCAGGCATGAACACTGAAGCTTTCTTT.

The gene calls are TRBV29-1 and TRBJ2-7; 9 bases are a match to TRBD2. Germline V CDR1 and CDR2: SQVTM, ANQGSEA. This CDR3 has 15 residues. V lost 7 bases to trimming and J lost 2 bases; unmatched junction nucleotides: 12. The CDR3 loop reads CSASRGAGGPYEQYF. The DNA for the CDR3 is TGCAGCGCTTCAAGGGGAGCGGGGGGCCCCTACGAGCAGTACTTC.

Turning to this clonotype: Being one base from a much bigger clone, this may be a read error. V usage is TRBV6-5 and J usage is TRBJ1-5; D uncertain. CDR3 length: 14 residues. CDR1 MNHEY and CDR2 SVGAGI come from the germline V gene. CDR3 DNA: TGTGCCAGCAGTCAAAGAAGCACCAATCAGCCCCAGCGTTTT. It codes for CASSQRSTNQPQRF.

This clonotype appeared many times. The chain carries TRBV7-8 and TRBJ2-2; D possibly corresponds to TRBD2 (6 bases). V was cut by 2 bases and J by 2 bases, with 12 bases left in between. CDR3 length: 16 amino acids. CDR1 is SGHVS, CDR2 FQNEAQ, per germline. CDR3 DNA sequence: TGTGCCAGCAGCTTAAGGGTTAGCGGAAACACCGGGGAGCTGTTTTTT. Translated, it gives CASSLRVSGNTGELFF. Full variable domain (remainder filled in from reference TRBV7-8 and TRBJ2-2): GAGVSQSPRYKVAKRGQDVALRCDPISGHVSLFWYQQALGQGPEFLTYFQNEAQLDKSGLPSDRFFAERPEGSVSTLKIQRTQQEDSAVYLCASSLRVSGNTGELFFGEGSRLTVL.

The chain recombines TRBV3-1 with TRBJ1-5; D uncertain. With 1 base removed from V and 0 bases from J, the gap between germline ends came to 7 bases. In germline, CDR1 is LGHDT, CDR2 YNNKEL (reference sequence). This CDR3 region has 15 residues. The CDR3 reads CASSQGRGSNQPQHF. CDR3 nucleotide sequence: TGTGCCAGCAGCCAAGGTAGAGGTAGCAATCAGCCCCAGCATTTT.